Sequencing of this T cell receptor (beta chain) was carried out in a study of early T cells in non-severe SARS-CoV-2 infection. Study information: Investigators sequenced bulk RNA drawn from unsorted whole blood, and chains remained unpaired. Findings and caveats of the study: Anti-spike CD8 specificities were favored by VDJdb matching, whose results missed private and CD4 specificities.

On this clonotype: Its antigen remains unknown.

Unique molecular identifiers were attached to individual cDNA molecules. In TCRdb, the 5' RACE reads were re-called with MiXCR into one record per CDR3 protein. The top ten clones hold 4.5% to 5.5% of a sample with some 67,000 distinct CDR3 sequences, 13% of them seen once. The TCR sequence derives from an adult who was a healthcare worker with PCR-confirmed SARS-CoV-2 infection or an uninfected control (not recorded which). The source material was whole blood.

CDR3: CASSSSARNSPLHF. Here the CDR3 DNA reads TGTGCCAGCAGTTCCTCAGCCCGGAACTCACCCCTCCACTTT. The chain combines TRBV7-8 with TRBJ1-6; no reliable D call. The V gene's germline CDR1 is SGHVS and CDR2 FQNEAQ. The CDR3 consists of 14 residues. Trimming took 6 bases from V and 10 from J, leaving 16 bases between them.